Below are 21 T cell receptor beta chains sequenced from a single sample in a study of blood T cell repertoires in COVID-19 (dated by TCRdb to between 2020 and 2021). Libraries were made using the immunoSEQ multiplex PCR assay. The source is immuneACCESS, and TCRdb retained only in-frame sequences with V and J called. Part of the clones is not carried over; for the studies checked, unresolved V genes explain less than half of this, and the remainder is unexplained. Present in this sample are some 300,000 clones, more than 75% of which were seen just once. The top ten constitute over 1% of the sample. The specimen was peripheral blood. The receptors originated from a man between 65 and 79 years old with acute or convalescent COVID-19.

V and J are TRBV2 and TRBJ1-1, with D possibly TRBD1 on 5 matching bases. Between the trimmed V and J ends, which lost 7 bases and 9 bases, there was a span of 12 bases. The CDR3 runs 11 residues. Per germline, CDR1 SNHLY and CDR2 FYNNEI. Here the CDR3 DNA reads TGTGCCAGCATTCCCGACAGCAAAGCTTTCTTT. This translates into CASIPDSKAFF.

This clone was seen once. The chain links TRBV2 to TRBJ1-6, with 10 nucleotides matching TRBD1. CDR1 is SNHLY, CDR2 FYNNEI, per germline. The J segment lost 4 bases and the V segment lost 6 bases, leaving 9 bases of the junction unmatched. The CDR3 spans 17 residues. CDR3 protein: CASRKGQGESYNSPLHF. The CDR3, as DNA: TGTGCCAGCAGGAAAGGACAGGGGGAATCTTATAATTCACCCCTCCACTTT. The full variable domain, rest sourced from reference TRBV2 and TRBJ1-6, is EPEVTQTPSHQVTQMGQEVILRCVPISNHLYFYWYRQILGQKVEFLVSFYNNEISEKSEIFDDQFSVERPDGSNFTLKIRSTKLEDSAMYFCASRKGQGESYNSPLHFGNGTRLTVT.

This clone was seen at least ten times. The rearrangement uses TRBV2 and TRBJ1-5, with TRBD1 identical over 7 bases. This CDR3 region has 14 residues. Trimming at V came to 0 bases and at J to 7 bases, leaving 3 bases not matched to a gene. CDR1 is SNHLY, CDR2 FYNNEI, per germline. CDR3 sequence reads: CASSEATGKQPQHF. The CDR3 bases are TGTGCCAGCAGTGAAGCGACAGGGAAACAGCCCCAGCATTTT.

The rearrangement links TRBV24-1 to TRBJ2-3; D is perhaps TRBD1 (5 bases). With 4 bases removed from V and 2 bases from J, the gap between germline ends came to 18 bases. The CDR3 contains 17 residues. Germline V gene data show CDR1 as KGHDR and CDR2 as SFDVKD. CDR3 sequence: CATSDTHDSRLTDTQYF. DNA for the CDR3: TGTGCCACCAGTGACACGCACGACAGCAGACTCACAGATACGCAGTATTTT.

The genes are TRBV11-2 and TRBJ2-5; D is unresolved. The CDR3 has 11 amino acids. Germline loops: CDR1 SGHAT, CDR2 FQNNGV. The V gene lost 3 bases and the J gene lost 3 bases, with 2 bases spanning the gap. The CDR3 nucleotides read TGTGCCAGCAGCTTTAAAGAGACCCAGTACTTC. Amino acids: CASSFKETQYF.

The V and J genes are TRBV7-2 and TRBJ2-1, with TRBD2 as a possible D gene (5 bases). This CDR3 spans 15 amino acids. The V end was cut by 4 bases, the J end by 7 bases, with 17 bases between. Germline CDR1 is SGHTA and CDR2 is FQGNSA. The DNA of the CDR3 is TGTGCCAGCAGCTACTCGAGCGGTAATGGGAATGAGCAGTTCTTC. Protein sequence: CASSYSSGNGNEQFF.

This clone was recorded once. The V and J genes are TRBV29-1 and TRBJ2-3; 10 bases match TRBD2. Germline loops: CDR1 SQVTM, CDR2 ANQGSEA. The CDR3 extends over 15 amino acids. With V trimmed by 2 bases and J by 5 bases, 7 bases remained unmatched. The CDR3 protein is CSVESEREGRDTQYF. The CDR3 DNA reads TGCAGCGTTGAATCTGAGCGGGAGGGCCGAGATACGCAGTATTTT.

The chain employs TRBV7-8 and TRBJ2-1, with D perhaps TRBD2 (5 bases). V was shortened by 6 bases and J by 1 base, with 19 bases between the two germline ends. The CDR3 has 17 residues. CDR1 SGHVS and CDR2 FQNEAQ come from the germline V gene. The CDR3 loop is CASSLEGGRRSYNEQFF. In nucleotides, the CDR3 is TGTGCCAGCAGTCTAGAGGGCGGCCGAAGGTCCTACAATGAGCAGTTCTTC.

The CDR3, as DNA: TGTGCCAGTAGGGCGGGAGGGAGTACCGGGGAGCTGTTTTTT. As protein: CASRAGGSTGELFF. The V gene is TRBV19, the J gene TRBJ2-2, with 9 bases aligning to TRBD2. CDR3 size: 14 residues. Per the germline V gene, CDR1 is LNHDA and CDR2 is SQIVND (reference sequence). With 6 bases clipped from V and 5 bases from J, the junction kept 4 bases outside the gene matches.

Only a few counts were recorded for this clone. V usage is TRBV6-4 and J usage is TRBJ1-6; D is unclear. The germline V gene encodes CDR1 MRHNA and CDR2 SNTAGT. This CDR3 comprises 15 residues. Deletions cut 3 bases from V and 10 bases from J, with 16 bases between. CDR3 protein: CASSEFFGEKSPLHF. The CDR3 DNA follows: TGTGCCAGCAGTGAATTTTTTGGGGAGAAATCACCCCTCCACTTT.

The CDR3 region is CASSQMEDSYEQYF. The CDR3 DNA follows: TGTGCCAGCAGCCAAATGGAGGACTCCTACGAGCAGTACTTC. The rearrangement uses TRBV4-2 and TRBJ2-7; possible D gene TRBD2, 5 bases. The CDR3 consists of 14 residues. Trimming stripped 2 bases from V and 0 bases from J, with 8 bases between. Germline V CDR1 and CDR2: LGHNA, YNFKEQ.

On this clone: Distinct nucleotide sequences in the sample also encode this CDR3. This chain links TRBV9 with TRBJ2-1; weak D call: TRBD1 (6 bases). CDR1 is SGDLS and CDR2 is YYNGEE in the germline V gene. The CDR3 length is 13 residues. Between the trimmed V and J ends, which lost 0 bases and 7 bases, there was a span of 8 bases. The CDR3 DNA sequence: TGTGCCAGCAGCGTAGAAGGGGGAAATGAGCAGTTCTTC. Protein sequence: CASSVEGGNEQFF.

This clone was observed a handful of times. The chain uses TRBV7-9 and TRBJ2-1; possibly TRBD2 for D (6 bases). V gave up 1 base and J gave up 7 bases, with 14 bases separating them. Germline loops: CDR1 SEHNR, CDR2 FQNEAQ (reference sequence). This CDR3 has 15 amino acids. CDR3 DNA: TGTGCCAGCAGCTTAGGATGGGACTCGAGTAATGAGCAGTTCTTC. Amino acids: CASSLGWDSSNEQFF. Using reference TRBV7-9 and TRBJ2-1 for the parts outside the CDR3, the full variable domain is DTGVSQNPRHKITKRGQNVTFRCDPISEHNRLYWYRQTLGQGPEFLTYFQNEAQLEKSRLLSDRFSAERPKGSFSTLEIQRTEQGDSAMYLCASSLGWDSSNEQFFGPGTRLTVL.

V and J are TRBV7-9 and TRBJ1-1; D remains ambiguous. V was shortened by 2 bases and J by 0 bases, with 13 bases between the two germline ends. The germline V gene has CDR1 SEHNR and CDR2 FQNEAQ (reference sequence). This CDR3 has 16 residues. The chain's CDR3 is CASSLNPVLMNTEAFF. Here the CDR3 DNA reads TGTGCCAGCAGCTTAAATCCGGTGCTAATGAACACTGAAGCTTTCTTT.

This sequence joins TRBV5-3 and TRBJ1-1, with D unclear. TRBV5-3 has ORF status, its function being uncertain. CDR3 size: 16 residues. The V and J ends lost 0 bases and 5 bases respectively, with 17 bases between them. The CDR3 DNA reads as TGTGCCAGAAGCTTGGGATTTCCAGGATCGGGAACTGAAGCTTTCTTT. The encoded protein is CARSLGFPGSGTEAFF.

This sequence joins TRBV5-6 and TRBJ1-2; D unclear. There are 12 residues in the CDR3. Per germline, CDR1 SGHDT and CDR2 YYEEEE. V was shortened by 4 bases and J by 5 bases, with 9 bases between the two germline ends. The CDR3 spells CASSSPPYGYTF. The CDR3 DNA reads TGTGCCAGCAGCAGCCCACCATATGGCTACACCTTC.

This clone turned up a few times. The chain carries TRBV27 and TRBJ1-2; no clear D gene. V shed 3 bases and J shed 6 bases, with 11 bases lying between them. The CDR3 spans 13 residues. In germline, CDR1 is MNHEY, CDR2 SMNVEV (reference sequence). CDR3 nucleotides: TGTGCCAGCAGTTTCTGGGGAGGGCATGGCTACACCTTC. It translates to CASSFWGGHGYTF.

The rearrangement links TRBV4-2 to TRBJ2-1; 10 nucleotides agree with TRBD2. Trimming removed 4 bases from V and 8 bases from J; junction bases left unmatched: 11. The CDR3 length is 16 residues. Germline values: CDR1 LGHNA, CDR2 YNFKEQ. CDR3 DNA sequence: TGTGCCAGCAGCCGGACTAGCGGAGTCGGAGGGGATGAGCAGTTCTTC. Its protein product is CASSRTSGVGGDEQFF.

The chain uses TRBV27 and TRBJ1-6, with 7 bases matching TRBD1. This CDR3 has 17 amino acids. CDR1 and CDR2 from the germline V gene are MNHEY and SMNVEV (reference sequence). Losses at the gene ends were 5 bases for V and 2 bases for J; bases not matched to a gene: 9. The CDR3 DNA sequence: TGTGCCAGCAGTCCTTCGACAGGGATGACCTATAATTCACCCCTCCACTTT. It encodes CASSPSTGMTYNSPLHF.

The gene calls are TRBV7-6 and TRBJ2-2, with 8 bases that match TRBD1. In germline, CDR1 is SGHVS, CDR2 FNYEAQ. CDR3 length: 15 amino acids. Losses at the gene ends were 4 bases for V and 7 bases for J; bases not matched to a gene: 8. The CDR3 reads CASSWGGQGVGELFF. The CDR3 coding sequence is TGTGCCAGCAGCTGGGGAGGACAGGGCGTCGGGGAGCTGTTTTTT.

CDR3 residues: CASSWQGYEQYF. The CDR3 DNA follows: TGTGCCAGCAGTTGGCAGGGCTACGAGCAGTACTTC. The J gene is TRBJ2-7, the V gene TRBV28; TRBD1 might be the D (5 bases). Trimming cost V 4 bases and J 3 bases, with 7 bases left between them. The CDR3 is 12 residues long. Germline CDR1 reads MDHEN; CDR2 reads SYDVKM. Combining the CDR3 with reference TRBV28 and TRBJ2-7 gives the whole variable domain DVKVTQSSRYLVKRTGEKVFLECVQDMDHENMFWYRQDPGLGLRLIYFSYDVKMKEKGDIPEGYSVSREKKERFSLILESASTNQTSMYLCASSWQGYEQYFGPGTRLTVT.